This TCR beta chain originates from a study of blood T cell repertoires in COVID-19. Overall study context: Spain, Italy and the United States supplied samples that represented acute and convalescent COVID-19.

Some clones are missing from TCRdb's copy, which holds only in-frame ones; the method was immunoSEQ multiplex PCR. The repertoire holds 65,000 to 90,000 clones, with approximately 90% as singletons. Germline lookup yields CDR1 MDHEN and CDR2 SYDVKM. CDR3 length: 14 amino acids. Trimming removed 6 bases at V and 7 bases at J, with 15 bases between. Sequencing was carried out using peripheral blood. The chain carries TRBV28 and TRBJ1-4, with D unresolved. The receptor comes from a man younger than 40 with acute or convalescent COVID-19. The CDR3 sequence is CASRRIPGAEKLFF. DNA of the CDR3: TGTGCCAGCAGACGTATCCCGGGAGCTGAAAAACTGTTTTTT.